A selection of T cell receptor beta chains follows, all from one sample in a study of T cell changes during pregnancy in multiple sclerosis. Some clones are missing from TCRdb's copy, which holds only in-frame ones; the method was immunoSEQ multiplex PCR. The repertoire holds tens of thousands of clones, with 91% as singletons. The sample consisted of peripheral blood, taken after pregnancy. These receptor sequences come from a female donor in good health, enrolled as a control in a pregnancy study. CDR3s leave out the opening cysteine and the closing phenylalanine or tryptophan.

V: TRBV6-1; J: TRBJ1-5; CDR3: ASSDPLLGQGYQPQH
V: TRBV7-2; J: TRBJ2-1; CDR3: ASSLYGGSMYEQF
V: TRBV7-2; J: TRBJ1-6; CDR3: ASSSQGGGYNSPLH
V: TRBV27; J: TRBJ2-7; CDR3: ASSRTGSSYEQY
V: TRBV6-4; J: TRBJ2-1; CDR3: ASALAGGYNEQF
V: TRBV14; J: TRBJ1-6; CDR3: ASSQVEQYNSPLH
V: TRBV7-2; J: TRBJ1-2; CDR3: ASSLAQGANYGYT
V: TRBV7-2; J: TRBJ1-4; CDR3: ASSLRQGQRKLF
V: TRBV21-1; J: TRBJ1-2; CDR3: ASSKEPRQVDYGYT
V: TRBV9; J: TRBJ2-1; CDR3: ASSPTNRGGYYNEQF
V: TRBV5-1; J: TRBJ1-6; CDR3: ASSNQTGENFSSYNSPLH
V: TRBV2; J: TRBJ1-2; CDR3: ASSEARGYRDGYT
V: TRBV5-6; J: TRBJ1-2; CDR3: ASSLGPGGSYGYT
V: TRBV4-2; J: TRBJ1-2; CDR3: ASSQELQGTLANYGYT
V: TRBV19; J: TRBJ2-5; CDR3: ASSIDGGQETQY
V: TRBV28; J: TRBJ1-1; CDR3: ASSLGGTGNTEAF
V: TRBV11-1; J: TRBJ1-2; CDR3: ASSLNSRYGYT
V: TRBV5-1; J: TRBJ1-4; CDR3: ASSSALGQVNGKKLF
V: TRBV28; J: TRBJ2-4; CDR3: ASSTLAGVVAKNIQY
V: TRBV5-4; J: TRBJ2-1; CDR3: ASSLRSGGGNEQF
V: TRBV14; J: TRBJ2-5; CDR3: ASSQGHYQETQY
V: TRBV5-5; J: TRBJ2-3; CDR3: ASTRGPDSSTDTQY
V: TRBV28; J: TRBJ2-7; CDR3: ASTTGPTYEQY
V: TRBV18; J: TRBJ2-5; CDR3: ASSPPSPAQTQY
V: TRBV4-2; J: TRBJ1-2; CDR3: ASSQERDRVYGYT
V: TRBV27; J: TRBJ1-4; CDR3: ASRQSRGFNEKLF
V: TRBV7-2; J: TRBJ2-7; CDR3: ASSYRDSYEQY
V: TRBV25-1; J: TRBJ1-2; CDR3: ASSAFSGAQYFYGYT
V: TRBV27; J: TRBJ2-7; CDR3: ASSPGITGYEQY
V: TRBV9; J: TRBJ1-2; CDR3: ASSAAGQGYGYT
V: TRBV19; J: TRBJ1-2; CDR3: ASSIKRTALLLNYGYT
V: TRBV7-9; J: TRBJ2-7; CDR3: ASSLTGTGEQY
V: TRBV11-2; J: TRBJ1-2; CDR3: ASSIQGNGYT
V: TRBV10-3; J: TRBJ2-2; CDR3: AIHTGTSGLNTGELF
V: TRBV9; J: TRBJ2-2; CDR3: ASSPRDTNTGELF
V: TRBV2; J: TRBJ2-1; CDR3: ASKDRAGGYYNEQF
V: TRBV6-5; J: TRBJ2-7; CDR3: ASSYRQASEQY
V: TRBV7-2; J: TRBJ1-2; CDR3: ASSSGIQGNYGYT
V: TRBV5-1; J: TRBJ1-1; CDR3: ASRHGQGSGNTEAF
V: TRBV28; J: TRBJ2-7; CDR3: ASSFHQGQGGNEQY
V: TRBV6-4; J: TRBJ1-1; CDR3: ASSDSLTGATEAF
V: TRBV7-2; J: TRBJ1-2; CDR3: ASRATGTGGGYGYT
V: TRBV28; J: TRBJ2-7; CDR3: ASWTPASGSHEQY
V: TRBV10-3; J: TRBJ2-1; CDR3: AISESKGASYNEQF
V: TRBV19; J: TRBJ2-7; CDR3: ASSVTGYEQY
V: TRBV5-1; J: TRBJ1-4; CDR3: ASRPSPGDEKLF
V: TRBV7-2; J: TRBJ2-5; CDR3: ASSPRVGETQY
V: TRBV7-9; J: TRBJ1-2; CDR3: ASSSAGITYGYT
V: TRBV10-3; J: TRBJ1-2; CDR3: AISEAGGLAGVLGVGYT
V: TRBV28; J: TRBJ1-1; CDR3: ASSLSEFEAF
V: TRBV10-2; J: TRBJ2-1; CDR3: ASVPDSSYNEQF
V: TRBV2; J: TRBJ1-5; CDR3: ASSADRGRNQPQH
V: TRBV5-1; J: TRBJ2-2; CDR3: ASKDRAGDTGELF
V: TRBV5-4; J: TRBJ1-6; CDR3: ASSFGLPEGPLH
V: TRBV19; J: TRBJ1-3; CDR3: ASSSAGTRRNTIY
V: TRBV5-1; J: TRBJ2-2; CDR3: ASTSLGRRRSTGELF